The clone carrying this T cell receptor beta chain appeared a single time. Only in-frame clones appear in the TCRdb table, and some are missing; sequencing was by immunoSEQ multiplex PCR. The sample has 70,000 to 95,000 clones, about 90% seen once. This record comes from a study of OX40 agonist ivuxolimab in advanced cancers. This specimen consisted of CD4+ or CD8+ T cells sorted from blood, obtained in a trial of the OX40 agonist ivuxolimab. This receptor was identified in an adult with an advanced solid tumor such as melanoma, head and neck, liver or kidney cancer.

The CDR3 here is CASSSSRALGRTDTQYF. The CDR3 nucleotides read TGCGCCAGCAGCTCCTCGAGGGCACTGGGTCGGACAGATACGCAGTATTTT. The chain couples TRBV5-1 to TRBJ2-3; D may be TRBD2 (5 bases). Germline CDR1 reads SGHRS; CDR2 reads YFSETQ. Trimming pared 3 bases from V and 3 bases from J, leaving 20 bases between. This CDR3 comprises 17 residues.